The 21 T cell receptor beta chains listed next were all sequenced from one sample in a study of blood T cells in healthy people across ages. It was with a sample-barcoded 5' primer and a J-beta primer mix that a second PCR of about 6 to 11 cycles was run. TCRdb recomputed calls from the 5' RACE reads with MiXCR, one row per CDR3 protein. The data contain about 1,400,000 distinct CDR3 sequences, around 42% of them singletons. The sample consisted of blood. All receptors derive from a woman under 30 in good health.

The chain has TRBV20-1 and TRBJ1-1; 7 bases are shared with TRBD1. The CDR3 is made up of 16 amino acids. V shed 6 bases, J shed 6 bases, and the junction held 19 bases outside the gene matches. The germline gives CDR1 DFQATT, CDR2 SNEGSKA (reference sequence). The DNA of the CDR3 is TGCAGTGCCCCTAGGGCAGGGGGAACGTCTGTCCCTGAAGCTTTCTTT. Translated: CSAPRAGGTSVPEAFF.

This chain uses TRBV6-1 with TRBJ2-7; 8 bases align to TRBD1. Germline-derived CDR1 and CDR2 are MNHNS and SASEGT. The CDR3 runs 13 residues. The trim removed 11 bases at V and 2 bases at J, leaving 8 bases unmatched. CDR3 residues: CAGARDRTYEQYF. CDR3 DNA sequence: TGTGCCGGAGCCAGGGACAGGACCTACGAGCAGTACTTC.

J is TRBJ2-7 and V is TRBV25-1, with D uncertain. The CDR3 loop spans 13 amino acids. V lost 4 bases to trimming and J lost 7 bases, with 14 bases between them. Germline loops: CDR1 MGHDK, CDR2 SYGVNS. CDR3 loop: CASSAPFHNEQYF. DNA for the CDR3: TGTGCCAGCAGTGCCCCCTTCCACAATGAGCAGTACTTC.

In this sample, this clonotype turned up a few times. J is TRBJ1-2 and V is TRBV5-1, with D unclear. This CDR3 is 13 amino acids long. CDR1 is SGHRS and CDR2 is YFSETQ in the germline V gene. V dropped 5 bases and J dropped 6 bases, with 14 bases sitting between them. The CDR3 nucleotides read TGCGCCAGCAGTACATTGTTGGAAGATGGCTACACCTTC. Protein sequence: CASSTLLEDGYTF.

The chain recombines TRBV19 with TRBJ2-1; 10 nucleotides line up with TRBD2. J lost 1 base, V lost 6 bases, and 3 bases had no gene match. Germline loops: CDR1 LNHDA, CDR2 SQIVND (reference sequence). This CDR3 has 15 amino acids. The CDR3 sequence: CASRGTSVSYNEQFF. Here the CDR3 DNA reads TGTGCCAGTAGGGGGACTAGCGTGTCCTACAATGAGCAGTTCTTC.

V gene TRBV6-5 combines with J gene TRBJ2-7; 8 nucleotides line up with TRBD2. V shed 2 bases, J shed 2 bases, and the junction held 8 bases outside the gene matches. CDR3 length: 16 residues. Germline CDR1 reads MNHEY; CDR2 reads SVGAGI. In DNA, the CDR3 is TGTGCCAGCAGTTACCGACTAGCGAGGGAGGCCTACGAGCAGTACTTC. Its translation is CASSYRLAREAYEQYF.

This sequence joins TRBV20-1 and TRBJ2-7; a possible D gene is TRBD1 (5 bases). V was pared by 1 base and J by 5 bases, with 15 bases between. The V gene's germline CDR1 is DFQATT and CDR2 SNEGSKA (reference sequence). The CDR3 covers 14 residues. The CDR3 nucleotides are TGCAGTGCTAGAGTAGGGGCCTGTGGAGACGAGCAGTACTTC. The encoded protein is CSARVGACGDEQYF.

The chain couples TRBV5-1 to TRBJ2-6; 11 nucleotides align to TRBD2. V was pared by 2 bases and J by 4 bases, with 5 bases of the junction left unmatched. Germline assignment: CDR1 SGHRS and CDR2 YFSETQ. The CDR3 loop spans 17 amino acids. The CDR3 loop reads CASSLLAGDSGANVLTF. CDR3 nucleotide sequence: TGCGCCAGCAGCTTACTAGCGGGAGATTCAGGGGCCAACGTCCTGACTTTC.

This clonotype has more than one count but fewer than ten. This chain joins TRBV14 and TRBJ2-5; 12 bases are a match to TRBD2. The CDR3 has 17 amino acids. Germline V gene data show CDR1 as SGHDN and CDR2 as FVKESK. The junction had 6 bases not matched to a gene; V was cut back by 1 base and J by 3 bases. This CDR3 is CASSQAGTSGQKETQYF. The CDR3 DNA sequence: TGTGCCAGCAGCCAAGCTGGGACTAGCGGGCAAAAAGAGACCCAGTACTTC. The full variable domain, rest sourced from reference TRBV14 and TRBJ2-5, is EAGVTQFPSHSVIEKGQTVTLRCDPISGHDNLYWYRRVMGKEIKFLLHFVKESKQDESGMPNNRFLAERTGGTYSTLKVQPAELEDSGVYFCASSQAGTSGQKETQYFGPGTRLLVL.

The chain combines TRBV5-1 with TRBJ2-1; D is unresolved. CDR1 is SGHRS, CDR2 YFSETQ, per germline. Trimming left V 5 bases short and J 0 bases short, with 9 bases between. CDR3 size: 14 residues. In DNA form, the CDR3 reads TGCGCCAGCAGTAGAAGCCGCTCCTACAATGAGCAGTTCTTC. It codes for CASSRSRSYNEQFF.

V and J are TRBV10-2 and TRBJ2-3; 10 nucleotides align to TRBD2. CDR3 size: 17 residues. V gave up 3 bases and J gave up 4 bases; unmatched junction bases: 10. The germline CDR1 and CDR2 sequences are WSHSY and SAAADI. This CDR3 is CASSDSLAGATADTQYF. In DNA form, the CDR3 reads TGCGCCAGCAGTGATAGTCTAGCGGGGGCCACCGCAGATACGCAGTATTTT.

This clonotype was seen more than once but under ten times. This chain links TRBV12-3 or TRBV12-4 with TRBJ2-7, with a possible D match to TRBD1 (6 bases). V was shortened by 2 bases and J by 5 bases, with 16 bases between the two germline ends. CDR3 length: 15 amino acids. CDR3 DNA: TGTGCCAGCAGTTTAAGCAATAACAGGGTCCACGAGCAGTACTTC. It yields the protein CASSLSNNRVHEQYF.

The chain employs TRBV20-1 and TRBJ2-1; 8 bases are shared with TRBD2. CDR1 and CDR2 from the germline V gene are DFQATT and SNEGSKA (reference sequence). The CDR3 contains 14 residues. With 2 bases clipped from V and 8 bases from J, the junction kept 8 bases outside the gene matches. This CDR3 reads CSARSREGWHEQFF. The CDR3 DNA reads as TGCAGTGCTAGAAGTCGGGAGGGGTGGCATGAGCAGTTCTTC.

The genes are TRBV20-1 and TRBJ1-2; a weak D match, TRBD1 (6 bases). The CDR3 runs 12 residues. Trimming took off 6 bases at V and 10 bases at J, with 18 bases between the two ends. From germline, CDR1 is DFQATT and CDR2 SNEGSKA (reference sequence). The CDR3 is CSARYAGADYTF. The CDR3 DNA sequence: TGCAGTGCCAGATATGCGGGGGCGGACTACACCTTC.

V gene TRBV5-1 combines with J gene TRBJ2-3; D is perhaps TRBD1 (5 bases). The V gene's germline CDR1 is SGHRS and CDR2 YFSETQ. This CDR3 region has 16 residues. Trimming cost V 2 bases and J 0 bases, with 13 bases left between them. CDR3 sequence reads: CASSLLQAASTDTQYF. CDR3 sequence (DNA): TGCGCCAGCAGCTTACTACAGGCCGCTAGCACAGATACGCAGTATTTT.

This clonotype was detected only once. The V call is TRBV3-1, the J call TRBJ2-2; D ambiguous. The CDR3 has 17 amino acids. Germline CDR1 and CDR2: LGHDT and YNNKEL (reference sequence). Trimming took 0 bases from V and 0 from J, leaving 11 bases between them. The CDR3 coding sequence is TGTGCCAGCAGCCAAGAATCAGGTGGAACGAACACCGGGGAGCTGTTTTTT. It translates to CASSQESGGTNTGELFF.

The gene calls are TRBV29-1 and TRBJ2-7; D is possibly TRBD1 (5 bases). The CDR3 is 13 residues long. V lost 4 bases and J 0 bases, leaving 10 bases between the germline ends. CDR1 is SQVTM, CDR2 ANQGSEA, per germline. The CDR3 here is CSVVKGASYEQYF. Here the CDR3 DNA reads TGCAGCGTTGTTAAAGGGGCCTCCTACGAGCAGTACTTC.

This clonotype was seen at least ten times. The chain uses TRBV4-1 and TRBJ1-5, with D hard to call. The V end lost 0 bases, the J end lost 5 bases, and 2 bases lay between the germline ends. The germline gives CDR1 MGHRA, CDR2 YSYEKL. CDR3 length equals 12 residues. CDR3 sequence reads: CASSQEDQPQHF. The CDR3 DNA is TGCGCCAGCAGCCAAGAAGATCAGCCCCAGCATTTT.

The V and J genes are TRBV4-2 and TRBJ2-3; 12 bases align to TRBD2. The CDR3 length is 18 residues. J lost 6 bases, V lost 0 bases, and 10 bases had no gene match. Germline-derived CDR1 and CDR2 are LGHNA and YNFKEQ. The CDR3 sequence is CASSQDLGLAGGYDTQYF. CDR3 DNA: TGTGCCAGCAGCCAAGATTTGGGCCTAGCGGGAGGGTATGATACGCAGTATTTT.

This clonotype was observed a few times. V usage is TRBV11-1 and J usage is TRBJ2-7, with 9 bases matching TRBD2. V shed 3 bases, J shed 0 bases, and the junction held 6 bases outside the gene matches. CDR3 length: 16 amino acids. Germline-derived CDR1 and CDR2 are SGHAT and FQDESV (reference sequence). The chain's CDR3 is CASSFLAGDSSYEQYF. CDR3 in DNA: TGTGCCAGCAGCTTCTTAGCGGGGGACAGCTCCTACGAGCAGTACTTC.

A few counts support this clonotype. CDR3 bases: TGTGCCTGGAGTGCGGGAGGCTGGGGGGCAGATACGCAGTATTTT. This sequence encodes CAWSAGGWGADTQYF. The chain carries TRBV30 and TRBJ2-3, with 7 bases identical to TRBD2. V dropped 1 base and J dropped 4; count of bases not matched to a gene: 8. The CDR3 has 15 residues. Germline-derived CDR1 and CDR2 are GTSNPN and SVGIG (reference sequence). Full variable domain (missing parts from reference TRBV30 and TRBJ2-3): SQTIHQWPATLVQPVGSPLSLECTVEGTSNPNLYWYRQAAGRGLQLLFYSVGIGQISSEVPQNLSASRPQDRQFILSSKKLLLSDSGFYLCAWSAGGWGADTQYFGPGTRLTVL.